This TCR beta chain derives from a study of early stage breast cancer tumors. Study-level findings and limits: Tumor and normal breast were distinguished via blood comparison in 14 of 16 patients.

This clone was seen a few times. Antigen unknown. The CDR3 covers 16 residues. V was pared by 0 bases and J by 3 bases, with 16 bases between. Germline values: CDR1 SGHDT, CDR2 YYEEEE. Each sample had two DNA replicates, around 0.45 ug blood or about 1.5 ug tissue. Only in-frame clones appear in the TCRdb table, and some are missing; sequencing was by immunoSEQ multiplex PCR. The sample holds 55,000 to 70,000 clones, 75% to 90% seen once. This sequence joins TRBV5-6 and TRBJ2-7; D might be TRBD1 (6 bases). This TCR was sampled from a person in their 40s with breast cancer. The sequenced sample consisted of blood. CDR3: CASSLVGDKRDYEQYF. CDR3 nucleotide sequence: TGTGCCAGCAGCTTGGTAGGGGACAAAAGAGACTACGAGCAGTACTTC.